These 12 T cell receptor beta chains originate from one sample sequenced in a study of shared clonotypes between healthy human individuals. Sequenced by immunoSEQ multiplex PCR; TCRdb stores in-frame clones only, minus some. The sample consists of roughly 2.1 million clones, more than 85% of them appearing once. CD45RO-negative, CCR7-selected cells formed the naive CD8 fraction, which excluded terminally differentiated effector memory CD45RA+ cells. Sequencing input: naive CD8+ T cells from PBMCs. These receptors were obtained from a young man in good health. Some clones in this sample may be carry-over from other donors' samples.

This clone was seen only once. V gene TRBV7-9 combines with J gene TRBJ2-3; 7 bases agree with TRBD2. The CDR3 covers 16 residues. Germline V gene sequence: CDR1 SEHNR, CDR2 FQNEAQ (reference sequence). The V segment lost 5 bases and the J segment 3 bases; nucleotides outside the gene matches: 11. The CDR3 sequence: CASSPPIGRETDTQYF. DNA of the CDR3: TGTGCCAGCAGCCCGCCAATAGGGCGGGAGACAGATACGCAGTATTTT.

V is TRBV6-1 and J is TRBJ1-5, with D unclear. The CDR3 sequence is 14 residues long. The V end lost 7 bases, the J end lost 0 bases, and 10 bases lay between the germline ends. Germline V gene lookup returns CDR1 MNHNS and CDR2 SASEGT. The CDR3 protein is CASIEHRSNQPQHF. DNA for the CDR3: TGTGCCAGCATCGAGCATCGTAGCAATCAGCCCCAGCATTTT.

This sequence joins TRBV25-1 and TRBJ2-7, with 10 positions matching TRBD1. The CDR3 runs 15 residues. The junction had 8 bases not matched to a gene; V was cut back by 3 bases and J by 6 bases. Germline V gives CDR1 MGHDK, CDR2 SYGVNS. CDR3 region: CASSDPSGQGFEQYF. CDR3 DNA: TGTGCCAGCAGTGATCCCTCGGGACAGGGGTTCGAGCAGTACTTC.

J is TRBJ2-7 and V is TRBV27, with 8 bases identical to TRBD1. V gave up 6 bases and J gave up 6 bases; unmatched junction bases: 7. The germline CDR1 and CDR2 sequences are MNHEY and SMNVEV (reference sequence). This CDR3 region has 13 residues. Here the CDR3 reads CASSDRGGLEQYF. The DNA of the CDR3 is TGTGCCAGCAGCGACAGGGGTGGGCTCGAGCAGTACTTC.

This clone was picked up one time. This rearrangement joins TRBV27 to TRBJ1-5; no clear D. With 6 bases removed from V and 3 bases from J, the gap between germline ends came to 9 bases. Germline CDR1 reads MNHEY; CDR2 reads SMNVEV (reference sequence). CDR3 length equals 13 residues. The CDR3 sequence: CASSTRYNQPQHF. The CDR3 nucleotides are TGTGCCAGCAGCACAAGGTACAATCAGCCCCAGCATTTT.

The gene calls are TRBV15 and TRBJ1-2; D unresolved. Trimming left V 3 bases short and J 0 bases short, with 11 bases between. The CDR3 is 15 amino acids. The germline V gene encodes CDR1 LNHNV and CDR2 YYDKDF (reference sequence). CDR3 sequence reads: CATSSEMTSNYGYTF. The CDR3, as DNA: TGTGCCACCAGCAGTGAGATGACATCTAACTATGGCTACACCTTC.

The V and J genes are TRBV5-4 and TRBJ1-2; 8 bases are a match to TRBD1. The CDR3 totals 16 residues. Per the germline V gene, CDR1 is SGHNT and CDR2 is YYREEE (reference sequence). V lost 10 bases, J lost 5 bases, and 19 bases stayed unmatched. CDR3 coding DNA: TGTGCCGCCCGGATCTTACTGACAGGGGCAGTATATGGCTACACCTTC. It codes for CAARILLTGAVYGYTF.

The V gene is TRBV7-9, the J gene TRBJ1-5, with D possibly TRBD1 on 5 matching bases. CDR1 SEHNR and CDR2 FQNEAQ come from the germline V gene (reference sequence). The CDR3 has 14 residues. V was cut by 4 bases and J by 6 bases, with 13 bases left in between. For the CDR3, the DNA is TGTGCCAGCAGCTGGGAGGGACTGCCTCAGCCCCAGCATTTT. Its translation is CASSWEGLPQPQHF.

This clone showed up just a few times. The sample contains more than one DNA sequence encoding this CDR3. This chain links TRBV27 with TRBJ1-1; D is unresolved. From germline, CDR1 is MNHEY and CDR2 SMNVEV (reference sequence). The CDR3 extends over 13 amino acids. V was cut by 6 bases and J by 1 base, with 9 bases left in between. In DNA, the CDR3 is TGTGCCAGCAGCCTCGGACCGAACACTGAAGCTTTCTTT. Translation: CASSLGPNTEAFF.

The chain couples TRBV10-3 to TRBJ1-5, with D possibly matching TRBD1 (5 bases). Germline V lookup: CDR1 ENHRY, CDR2 SYGVKD. Trimming removed 4 bases from V and 5 bases from J, with 15 bases in between. The CDR3 extends over 15 amino acids. DNA for the CDR3: TGTGCCATCAGTGGAGAGGGCAGGGATCATCAGCCCCAGCATTTT. Residues: CAISGEGRDHQPQHF.

The rearrangement uses TRBV4-2 and TRBJ2-6; D is uncertain. CDR3 length equals 14 residues. Germline CDR1 LGHNA, CDR2 YNFKEQ. V lost 6 bases and J lost 0, with 6 bases in between. The CDR3 protein is CASSPDSGANVLTF. DNA of the CDR3: TGTGCCAGCAGTCCCGACTCTGGGGCCAACGTCCTGACTTTC.

The chain combines TRBV2 with TRBJ2-1, with D possibly TRBD2 on 7 matching bases. The CDR3 has 15 amino acids. Germline V gene lookup returns CDR1 SNHLY and CDR2 FYNNEI. V lost 7 bases, J lost 4 bases, and 17 bases lay in between. This CDR3 is CASKGGSPPYNEQFF. CDR3 nucleotides: TGTGCCAGCAAGGGGGGGAGTCCCCCTTACAATGAGCAGTTCTTC.